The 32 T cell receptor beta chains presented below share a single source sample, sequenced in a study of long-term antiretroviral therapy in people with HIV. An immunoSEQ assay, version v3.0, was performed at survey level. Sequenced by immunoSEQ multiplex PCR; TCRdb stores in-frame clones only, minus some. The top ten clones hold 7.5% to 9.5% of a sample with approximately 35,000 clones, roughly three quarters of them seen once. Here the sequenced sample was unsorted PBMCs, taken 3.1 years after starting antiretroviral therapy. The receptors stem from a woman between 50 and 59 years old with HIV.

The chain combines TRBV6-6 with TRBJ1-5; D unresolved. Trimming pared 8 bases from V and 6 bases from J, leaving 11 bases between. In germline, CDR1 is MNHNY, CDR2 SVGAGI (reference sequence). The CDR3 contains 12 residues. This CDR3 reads CASGRGSQPQHF. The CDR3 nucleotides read TGTGCCAGCGGCCGCGGCAGTCAGCCCCAGCATTTT.

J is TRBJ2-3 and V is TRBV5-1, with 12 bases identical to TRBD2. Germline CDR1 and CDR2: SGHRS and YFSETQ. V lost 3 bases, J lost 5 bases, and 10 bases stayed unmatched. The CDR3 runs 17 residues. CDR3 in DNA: TGCGCCAGCAGCTCCGGGACTAGCGGGCTTCGAGGAGATACGCAGTATTTT. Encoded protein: CASSSGTSGLRGDTQYF.

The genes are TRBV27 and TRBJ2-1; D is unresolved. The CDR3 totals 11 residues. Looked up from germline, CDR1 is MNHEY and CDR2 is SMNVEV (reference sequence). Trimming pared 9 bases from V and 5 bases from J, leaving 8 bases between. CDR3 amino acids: CASVENNEQFF. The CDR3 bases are TGTGCCAGTGTCGAGAACAATGAGCAGTTCTTC.

CDR3 region: CASSQKETQYF. As DNA, the CDR3 is TGTGCCAGCAGCCAAAAGGAGACCCAGTACTTC. The chain uses TRBV7-2 and TRBJ2-5; no definite D call. Germline loops: CDR1 SGHTA, CDR2 FQGNSA. The CDR3 consists of 11 residues. The germline V and J ends were trimmed by 5 bases and 5 bases, with 6 bases remaining between them.

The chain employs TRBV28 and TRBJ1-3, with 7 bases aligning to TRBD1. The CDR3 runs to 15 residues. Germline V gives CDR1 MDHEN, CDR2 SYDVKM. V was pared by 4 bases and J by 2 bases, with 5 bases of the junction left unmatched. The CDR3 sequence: CASSSGGSTGNTIYF. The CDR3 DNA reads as TGTGCCAGCAGTTCAGGGGGTAGTACTGGAAACACCATATATTTT.

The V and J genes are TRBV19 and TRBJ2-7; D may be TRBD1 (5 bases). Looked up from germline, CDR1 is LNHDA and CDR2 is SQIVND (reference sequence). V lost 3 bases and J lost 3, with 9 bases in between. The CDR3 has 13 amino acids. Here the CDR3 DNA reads TGTGCCAGTAGTATGGGGCAGGACTACGAGCAGTACTTC. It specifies CASSMGQDYEQYF.

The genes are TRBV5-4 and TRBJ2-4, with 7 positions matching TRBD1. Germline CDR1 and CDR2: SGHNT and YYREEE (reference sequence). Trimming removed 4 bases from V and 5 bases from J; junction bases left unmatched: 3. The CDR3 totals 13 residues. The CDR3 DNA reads TGTGCCAGCAGCCTGGGACAGCAAAACATTCAGTACTTC. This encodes CASSLGQQNIQYF.

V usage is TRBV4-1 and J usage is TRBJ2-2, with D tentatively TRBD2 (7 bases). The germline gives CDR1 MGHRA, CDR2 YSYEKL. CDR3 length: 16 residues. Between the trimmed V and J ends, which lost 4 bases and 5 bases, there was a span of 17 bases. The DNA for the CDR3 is TGCGCCAGCAGCCGCATCACGAGGGGGGGGACCGGGGAGCTGTTTTTT. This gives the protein CASSRITRGGTGELFF.

The CDR3 region is CASSPIRAVAQETQYF. The CDR3 DNA is TGTGCCAGCAGCCCGATTCGGGCAGTTGCCCAAGAGACCCAGTACTTC. The chain uses TRBV5-6 and TRBJ2-5; D uncertain. Germline V gene sequence: CDR1 SGHDT, CDR2 YYEEEE. This CDR3 has 16 amino acids. Trimming pared 4 bases from V and 1 base from J, leaving 17 bases between.

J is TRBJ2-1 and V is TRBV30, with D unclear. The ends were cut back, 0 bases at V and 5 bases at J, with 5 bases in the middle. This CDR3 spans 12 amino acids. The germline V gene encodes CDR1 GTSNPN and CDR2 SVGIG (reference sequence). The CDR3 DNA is TGTGCCTGGAGTGTACAAGACAATGAGCAGTTCTTC. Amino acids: CAWSVQDNEQFF.

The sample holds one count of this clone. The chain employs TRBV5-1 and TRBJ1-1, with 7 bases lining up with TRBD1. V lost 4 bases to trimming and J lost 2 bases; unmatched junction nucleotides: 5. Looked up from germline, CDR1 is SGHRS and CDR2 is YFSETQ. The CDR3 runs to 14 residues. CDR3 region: CASSAGTANTEAFF. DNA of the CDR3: TGCGCCAGCAGCGCCGGGACAGCTAACACTGAAGCTTTCTTT.

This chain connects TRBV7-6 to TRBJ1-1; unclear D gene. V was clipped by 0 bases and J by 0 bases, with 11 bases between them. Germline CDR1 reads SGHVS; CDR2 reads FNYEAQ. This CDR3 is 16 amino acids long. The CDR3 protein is CASSLAPGIMNTEAFF. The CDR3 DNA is TGTGCCAGCAGCTTAGCGCCTGGTATCATGAACACTGAAGCTTTCTTT.

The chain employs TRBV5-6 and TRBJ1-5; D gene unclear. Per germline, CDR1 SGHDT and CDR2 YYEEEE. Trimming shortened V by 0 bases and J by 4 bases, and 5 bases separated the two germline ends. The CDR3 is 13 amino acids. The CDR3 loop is CASSLGPNQPQHF. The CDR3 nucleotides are TGTGCCAGCAGCTTGGGGCCAAATCAGCCCCAGCATTTT.

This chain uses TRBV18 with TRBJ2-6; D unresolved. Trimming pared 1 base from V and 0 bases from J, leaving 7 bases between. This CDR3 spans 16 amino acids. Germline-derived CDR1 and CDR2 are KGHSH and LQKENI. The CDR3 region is CASSPQIYSGANVLTF. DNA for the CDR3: TGTGCCAGCTCACCACAGATTTACTCTGGGGCCAACGTCCTGACTTTC.

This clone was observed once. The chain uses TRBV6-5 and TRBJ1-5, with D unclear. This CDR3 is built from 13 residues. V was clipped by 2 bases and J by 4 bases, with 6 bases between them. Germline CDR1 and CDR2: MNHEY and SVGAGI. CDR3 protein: CASSYSVNQPQHF. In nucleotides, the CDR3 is TGTGCCAGCAGTTACAGTGTTAATCAGCCCCAGCATTTT.

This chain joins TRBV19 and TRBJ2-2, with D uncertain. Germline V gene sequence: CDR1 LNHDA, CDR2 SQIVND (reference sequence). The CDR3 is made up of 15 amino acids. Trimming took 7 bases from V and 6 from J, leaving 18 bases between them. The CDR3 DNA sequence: TGTGCCAGTACCCCTTTTCTGCTATACGCCGGGGAGCTGTTTTTT. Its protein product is CASTPFLLYAGELFF.

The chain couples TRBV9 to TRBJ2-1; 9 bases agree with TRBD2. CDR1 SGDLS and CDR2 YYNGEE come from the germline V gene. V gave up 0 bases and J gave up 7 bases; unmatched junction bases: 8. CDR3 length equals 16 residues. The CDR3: CASSVEGGGANNEQFF. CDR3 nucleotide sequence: TGTGCCAGCAGCGTAGAAGGCGGGGGGGCGAATAATGAGCAGTTCTTC.

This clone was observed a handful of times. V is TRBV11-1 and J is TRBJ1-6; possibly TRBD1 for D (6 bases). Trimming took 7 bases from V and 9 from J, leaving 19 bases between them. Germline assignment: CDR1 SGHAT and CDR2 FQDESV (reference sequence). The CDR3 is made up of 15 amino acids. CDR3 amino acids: CASTHRTRGGSPLHF. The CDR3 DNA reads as TGTGCCAGCACCCACAGGACAAGAGGGGGTTCACCCCTCCACTTT.

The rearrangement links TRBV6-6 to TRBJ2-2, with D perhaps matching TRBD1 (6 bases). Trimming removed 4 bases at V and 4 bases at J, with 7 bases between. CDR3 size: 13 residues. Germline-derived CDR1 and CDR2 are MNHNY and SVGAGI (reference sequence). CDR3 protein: CASSSGATGELFF. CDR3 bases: TGTGCCAGCAGTTCAGGGGCCACCGGGGAGCTGTTTTTT.

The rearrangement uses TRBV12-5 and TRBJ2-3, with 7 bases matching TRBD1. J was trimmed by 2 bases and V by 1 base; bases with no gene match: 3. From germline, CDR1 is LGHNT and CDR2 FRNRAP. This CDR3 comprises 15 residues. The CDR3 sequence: CASGLGQGHTDTQYF. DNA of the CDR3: TGTGCTAGTGGTTTGGGACAGGGCCACACAGATACGCAGTATTTT.

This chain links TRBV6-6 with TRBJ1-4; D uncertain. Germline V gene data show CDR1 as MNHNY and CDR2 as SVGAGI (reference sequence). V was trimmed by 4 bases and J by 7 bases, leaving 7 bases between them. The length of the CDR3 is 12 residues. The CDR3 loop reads CASSWTAEKLFF. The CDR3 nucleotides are TGTGCCAGCAGTTGGACGGCTGAAAAACTGTTTTTT.

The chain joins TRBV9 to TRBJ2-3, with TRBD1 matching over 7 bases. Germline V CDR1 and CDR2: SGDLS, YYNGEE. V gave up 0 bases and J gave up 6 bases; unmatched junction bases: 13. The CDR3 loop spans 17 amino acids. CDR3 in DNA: TGTGCCAGCAGCGTAGGGACGCCGGGACAGTGGGTGGATACGCAGTATTTT. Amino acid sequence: CASSVGTPGQWVDTQYF.

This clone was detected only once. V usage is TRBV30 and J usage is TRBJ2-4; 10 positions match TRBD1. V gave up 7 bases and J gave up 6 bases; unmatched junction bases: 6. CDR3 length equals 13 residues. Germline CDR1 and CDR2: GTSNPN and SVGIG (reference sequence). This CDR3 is CALIGQGGNIQYF. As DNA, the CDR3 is TGTGCCTTGATAGGACAGGGGGGAAACATTCAGTACTTC.

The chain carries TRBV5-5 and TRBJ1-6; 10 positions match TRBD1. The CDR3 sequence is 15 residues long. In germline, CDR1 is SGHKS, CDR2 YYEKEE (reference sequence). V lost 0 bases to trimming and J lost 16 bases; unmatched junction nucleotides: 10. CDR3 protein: CASSLGGQGILGLHF. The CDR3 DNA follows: TGTGCCAGCAGCTTGGGGGGACAGGGGATTCTGGGACTCCACTTT.

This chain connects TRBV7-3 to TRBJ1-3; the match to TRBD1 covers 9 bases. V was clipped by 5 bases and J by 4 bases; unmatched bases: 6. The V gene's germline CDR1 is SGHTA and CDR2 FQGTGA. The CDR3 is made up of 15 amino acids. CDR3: CASSPDRGSGNTIYF. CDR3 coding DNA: TGTGCCAGCAGCCCAGACAGGGGGAGCGGAAACACCATATATTTT.

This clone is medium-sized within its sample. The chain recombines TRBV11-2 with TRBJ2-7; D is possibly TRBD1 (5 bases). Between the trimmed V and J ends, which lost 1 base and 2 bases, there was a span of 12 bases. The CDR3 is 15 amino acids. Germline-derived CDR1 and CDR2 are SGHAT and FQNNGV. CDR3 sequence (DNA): TGTGCCAGCAGCTTAGTTCAGGGTAGAACCTACGAGCAGTACTTC. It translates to CASSLVQGRTYEQYF. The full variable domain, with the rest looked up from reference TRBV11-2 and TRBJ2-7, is EAGVAQSPRYKIIEKRQSVAFWCNPISGHATLYWYQQILGQGPKLLIQFQNNGVVDDSQLPKDRFSAERLKGVDSTLKIQPAKLEDSAVYLCASSLVQGRTYEQYFGPGTRLTVT.

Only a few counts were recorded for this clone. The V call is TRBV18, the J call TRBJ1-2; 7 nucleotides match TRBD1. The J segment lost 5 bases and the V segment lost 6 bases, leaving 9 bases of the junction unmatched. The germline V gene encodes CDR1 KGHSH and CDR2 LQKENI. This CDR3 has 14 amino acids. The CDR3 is CASSEGEGAYGYTF. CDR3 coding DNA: TGTGCCAGCTCCGAAGGGGAGGGGGCGTATGGCTACACCTTC.

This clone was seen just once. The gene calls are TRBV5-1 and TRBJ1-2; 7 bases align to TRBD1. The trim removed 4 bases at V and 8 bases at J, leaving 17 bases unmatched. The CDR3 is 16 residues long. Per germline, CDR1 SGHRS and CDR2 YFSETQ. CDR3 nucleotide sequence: TGCGCCAGCAGCCTTGGACAGGAAAACCCGCCACGCGGCTACACCTTC. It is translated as CASSLGQENPPRGYTF.

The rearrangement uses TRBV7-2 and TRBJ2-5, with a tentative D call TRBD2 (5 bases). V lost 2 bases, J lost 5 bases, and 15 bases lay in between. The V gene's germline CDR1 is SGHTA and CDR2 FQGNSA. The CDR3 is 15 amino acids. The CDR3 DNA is TGTGCCAGCAGCTTACGGGGTCCAGAGTCGGAGACCCAGTACTTC. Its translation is CASSLRGPESETQYF. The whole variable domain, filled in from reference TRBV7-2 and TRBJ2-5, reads GAGVSQSPSNKVTEKGKDVELRCDPISGHTALYWYRQSLGQGLEFLIYFQGNSAPDKSGLPSDRFSAERTGGSVSTLTIQRTQQEDSAVYLCASSLRGPESETQYFGPGTRLLVL.

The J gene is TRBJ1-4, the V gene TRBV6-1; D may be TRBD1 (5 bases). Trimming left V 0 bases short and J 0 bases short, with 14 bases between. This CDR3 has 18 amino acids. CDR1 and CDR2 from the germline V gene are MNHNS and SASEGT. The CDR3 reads CASSEALQGFATNEKLFF. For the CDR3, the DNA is TGTGCCAGCAGTGAAGCGCTTCAGGGCTTTGCAACTAATGAAAAACTGTTTTTT.

In DNA form, the CDR3 reads TGCAGCGTTGAGGTTTCACAGGGGAATGGCTACACCTTC. This translates into CSVEVSQGNGYTF. The chain combines TRBV29-1 with TRBJ1-2; 7 nucleotides agree with TRBD1. The V gene's germline CDR1 is SQVTM and CDR2 ANQGSEA. The CDR3 is 13 amino acids. The ends lost 3 bases at V and 6 bases at J; junction bases unmatched: 7.

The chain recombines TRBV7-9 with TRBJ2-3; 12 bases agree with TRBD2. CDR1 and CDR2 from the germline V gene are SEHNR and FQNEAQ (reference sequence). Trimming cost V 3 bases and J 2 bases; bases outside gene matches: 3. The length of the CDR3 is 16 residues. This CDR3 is CASSLTSGGPTDTQYF. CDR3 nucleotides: TGTGCCAGCAGCTTGACTAGCGGGGGCCCCACAGATACGCAGTATTTT.